The following is a T cell receptor (beta chain) sequence with its context. Its target antigen remains unknown. Nothing much larger sits one base from this clone, and base qualities are not available. Enrolling through a virtual design, the prospective study's participants ranged in age from roughly 18 to 100 years and lived across 24 United States geographic areas. To assign participants to cohorts, the prospective study relied on clinical history that participants themselves reported in a screening survey and a study questionnaire. Each participant in the prospective study had whole blood, serum and a nasopharyngeal or oropharyngeal swab collected by mobile phlebotomists. Prospective study participants could optionally give additional blood draws and questionnaires over an approximately 2-month period. Before DNA extraction, blood samples from the prospective study were shipped at room temperature or frozen.

This entry is derived from a study of blood T cell repertoires in COVID-19 (dated by TCRdb to 2018 to 2020). The study in broad terms: The collaborator samples originated in the United States, Italy and Spain and spanned the acute and convalescent phases of COVID-19. The prospective study material was composed of cDNA or gDNA derived from T cells, B-cell-depleted T cells, or PBMCs. Deeply sampled blood TCRbeta repertoires from subjects exposed to, actively infected with, or recovered from COVID-19 were included in the dataset. A freely available public database, intended as a resource for researchers studying the immune response to SARS-CoV-2, is where the repertoires were released. Samples came from the ongoing ImmuneRACE study (first 160 participants) plus 1,254 subjects from 6 global collaborators. The sample metadata nearly always contained a de-identified subject ID, COVID-19 status, age in years and sex. Where HLA class I and class II types were available, the types were taken from metadata supplied by the sample provider, not from assay-based typing. What the research found in general, with its limitations: The quantity of clinical and demographic metadata differed by source and by participant and was supplied without curation.

The immunoSEQ Assay, a bias-controlled multiplex PCR, was used to amplify TCRbeta CDR3 regions from genomic DNA. In the original analysis: Within the assay, amplification of reference gene primers was used to estimate how many nucleated cells each sample contained. To quantify the absolute abundance of each unique TCRbeta CDR3 rearrangement, sequence reads were collapsed and filtered. For each sample, productive Simpson clonality was calculated by taking the square root of Simpson's diversity index across productive rearrangements. TCRdb limited this immuneACCESS table to in-frame rearrangements with V and J called. A share of clones is missing; checked studies link under half to unresolved V genes, and the rest is unexplained. The V and J calls and clone size come from that table; D and trimming were worked out from the DNA. The sample table holds fewer than 350,000 clones, of which around 90% were seen once. Over 4% of the sample lies in the top ten.

This sequence originates from a woman under 40 with acute COVID-19. Specimen: PBMCs or T cells enriched from blood (not recorded which).

The nucleotides are TGTGCCAGCAGCTTATGGGGTTGGGGCGAGACCCAGTACTTC. Its amino acids are CASSLWGWGETQYF. The chain links TRBV11-2 with TRBJ2-5; the D segment could be TRBD1, given 5 matching bases. Trimming at the junction amounts to 2 bases on V and 5 bases on J, and the germline ends lie 12 bases apart. The CDR3 spans 14 residues, from the cysteine through the phenylalanine. The CDR3 DNA has 42 bases and is translated from base 1. According to the germline V gene, CDR1 reads SGHAT and CDR2 reads FQNNGV.